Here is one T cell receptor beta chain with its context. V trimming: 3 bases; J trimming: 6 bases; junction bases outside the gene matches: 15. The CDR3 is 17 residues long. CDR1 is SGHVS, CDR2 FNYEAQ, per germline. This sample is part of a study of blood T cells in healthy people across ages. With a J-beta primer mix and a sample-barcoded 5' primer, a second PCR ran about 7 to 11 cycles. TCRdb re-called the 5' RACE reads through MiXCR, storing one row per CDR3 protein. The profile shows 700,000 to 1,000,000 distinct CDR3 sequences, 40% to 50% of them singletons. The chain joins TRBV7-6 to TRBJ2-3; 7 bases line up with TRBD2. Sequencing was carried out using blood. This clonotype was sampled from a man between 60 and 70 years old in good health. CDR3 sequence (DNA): TGTGCCAGCAGCTTGGGGACCATAGCGGGCGGGGGTGATACGCAGTATTTT. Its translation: CASSLGTIAGGGDTQYF.